The entry that follows covers one T cell receptor (beta chain) sequence. Antigen: not known. The CDR3 totals 12 residues. Germline CDR1 SGHRS, CDR2 YFSETQ. With 9 bases removed from V and 5 bases from J, the gap between germline ends came to 11 bases. The sample comes from a study of OX40 agonist ivuxolimab in advanced cancers. The study's findings and limits: Clonal expansion by week 6 occurred in CD4+ and CD8+ blood T cells (at 0.1 to 3.0 mg/kg). CD8+ T cells (on average) carried more expanded clones than CD4+ T cells.

Autoimmune disease history or systemic immunosuppression barred patients. Data came from immunoSEQ multiplex PCR; TCRdb stores just in-frame clones and leaves some out. The sample lists about 80,000 clones, 88% occurring once. The sequenced sample was CD4+ or CD8+ T cells sorted from blood, obtained in a trial of the OX40 agonist ivuxolimab. This sequence originates from an adult with an advanced solid tumor such as melanoma, head and neck, liver or kidney cancer. The V and J genes are TRBV5-1 and TRBJ2-2; TRBD2 might be the D (5 bases). The DNA of the CDR3 is TGCGCCACCAACCGCGGGACCGGGGAGCTGTTTTTT. Its translation is CATNRGTGELFF.